Below, 9 T cell receptor beta chains from the same sample are listed, as sequenced in a study of T cells in Graves' hyperthyroidism and ophthalmopathy. RNA transcripts gave rise to amplified TCR beta CDR3 regions. RT-PCR in the first round (using the HTBI primer set) targeted the TCR CDR3. Via MiXCR, TCRdb re-called the multiplex PCR reads, giving one row per CDR3 protein. Of roughly 130,000 distinct CDR3 sequences listed, over 20% are singletons. Sequencing was carried out using blood. The receptors derive from a woman aged 50 to 60 with Graves' hyperthyroidism that later progressed to Graves' ophthalmopathy.

In its sample, this clonotype was seen a few times. V usage is TRBV4-2 and J usage is TRBJ1-1; 7 nucleotides match TRBD1. In germline, CDR1 is LGHNA, CDR2 YNFKEQ. There are 14 residues in the CDR3. After removal of 1 base from V and 6 bases from J, the junction contained 5 bases not matched to a gene. DNA of the CDR3: TGTGCCAGCAGCCAAGCGAGGCAGGGGGCTGAAGCTTTCTTT. Translating it yields CASSQARQGAEAFF.

This clonotype was recorded at least ten times. CDR3: CASRGTGAGRAFF. The CDR3 region has the DNA TGTGCCAGCAGGGGGACAGGGGCCGGGCGGGCTTTCTTT. The rearrangement joins TRBV2 to TRBJ1-1; TRBD1 matches 10 bases. The trim removed 6 bases at V and 11 bases at J, leaving 9 bases unmatched. CDR1 SNHLY and CDR2 FYNNEI come from the germline V gene. CDR3 length: 13 residues.

The chain is built from TRBV7-9 and TRBJ1-5; possible D gene TRBD1, 6 bases. This CDR3 spans 15 amino acids. V was cut by 9 bases and J by 6 bases, with 21 bases left in between. Germline V gene data show CDR1 as SEHNR and CDR2 as FQNEAQ (reference sequence). The CDR3 region has the DNA TGTGCCAGTAGCCCCGACACAGGGTTGCTTCAGCCCCAGCATTTT. It yields the protein CASSPDTGLLQPQHF.

This clonotype showed up just a few times. The chain is built from TRBV11-2 and TRBJ2-1; the match to TRBD2 covers 12 bases. Germline lookup yields CDR1 SGHAT and CDR2 FQNNGV. Trimming at V came to 6 bases and at J to 0 bases, leaving 9 bases not matched to a gene. The CDR3 extends over 18 amino acids. The CDR3 bases are TGTGCCAGCAGTGCCCCTCAGACTAGCGGGAGCTCCTACAATGAGCAGTTCTTC. It translates to CASSAPQTSGSSYNEQFF.

The chain joins TRBV19 to TRBJ2-1; D possibly corresponds to TRBD2 (6 bases). Germline V gene sequence: CDR1 LNHDA, CDR2 SQIVND (reference sequence). Trimming cost V 3 bases and J 5 bases, with 11 bases left between them. This CDR3 has 14 amino acids. CDR3 sequence: CASSIRERNNEQFF. As DNA, the CDR3 is TGTGCCAGTAGTATTCGGGAGCGGAACAATGAGCAGTTCTTC.

This clonotype has at least ten counts. The chain joins TRBV30 to TRBJ1-5, with D unclear. Germline V gene lookup returns CDR1 GTSNPN and CDR2 SVGIG (reference sequence). The CDR3 sequence is 14 residues long. The V end was cut by 0 bases, the J end by 7 bases, with 13 bases between. The CDR3 reads CAWSVKTALQPQHF. In DNA form, the CDR3 reads TGTGCCTGGAGTGTAAAAACAGCCCTCCAGCCCCAGCATTTT. Supplemented by reference TRBV30 and TRBJ1-5, the full variable domain reads SQTIHQWPATLVQPVGSPLSLECTVEGTSNPNLYWYRQAAGRGLQLLFYSVGIGQISSEVPQNLSASRPQDRQFILSSKKLLLSDSGFYLCAWSVKTALQPQHFGDGTRLSIL.

This clonotype was observed at least ten times. The V call is TRBV6-1, the J call TRBJ2-7; possibly TRBD2 for D (6 bases). The CDR3 runs 16 residues. The germline V gene encodes CDR1 MNHNS and CDR2 SASEGT. V was pared by 4 bases and J by 0 bases, with 16 bases between. CDR3 sequence (DNA): TGTGCCAGCAGTGCCTTACTAGCACAGAGCTCCTACGAGCAGTACTTC. As protein: CASSALLAQSSYEQYF.

This clonotype was recorded at least ten times. The genes are TRBV20-1 and TRBJ2-1; 7 bases line up with TRBD2. The germline gives CDR1 DFQATT, CDR2 SNEGSKA (reference sequence). CDR3 length: 15 amino acids. Unmatched junction bases numbered 11, after V lost 5 bases and J lost 4 bases. The CDR3 DNA follows: TGCAGTGCTCCCCGGGCTAGCGGAGGTTACAATGAGCAGTTCTTC. Protein sequence: CSAPRASGGYNEQFF.

V gene TRBV4-1 combines with J gene TRBJ2-2; the D is unclear. Germline V CDR1 and CDR2: MGHRA, YSYEKL. The CDR3 consists of 14 residues. Trimming shortened V by 4 bases and J by 3 bases, and 9 bases separated the two germline ends. Here the CDR3 reads CASSPTQYTGELFF. The CDR3 DNA sequence: TGCGCCAGCAGCCCTACACAGTACACCGGGGAGCTGTTTTTT.